A single sample is the source of the 16 T cell receptor beta chains below, sequenced in a study of breast tumors, draining lymph nodes, adjacent tissues. Via MiXCR, TCRdb re-called the multiplex PCR reads, giving one row per CDR3 protein. The table lists roughly 100,000 distinct CDR3 sequences, less than 40% of them singletons. Samples came from axillary lymph nodes draining the breast cancer. Sequenced material: axillary lymph node tissue. The source is a female donor with breast cancer. Some clones in this sample may be carry-over from other donors' samples.

The chain recombines TRBV27 with TRBJ2-1; 11 bases align to TRBD1. V lost 7 bases and J lost 8; bases outside the gene matches: 7. The CDR3 consists of 14 residues. Germline V gene sequence: CDR1 MNHEY, CDR2 SMNVEV (reference sequence). CDR3 sequence: CASTTGQGAYEQFF. CDR3 in DNA: TGTGCCAGCACCACAGGACAGGGGGCGTATGAGCAGTTCTTC.

The sample holds many counts of this clonotype. The chain combines TRBV6-6 with TRBJ2-7; 11 bases fit TRBD2. Germline lookup yields CDR1 MNHNY and CDR2 SVGAGI (reference sequence). This CDR3 region has 14 residues. V lost 5 bases to trimming and J lost 3 bases; unmatched junction nucleotides: 3. CDR3 sequence: CASSRGTSGYEQYF. CDR3 in DNA: TGTGCCAGCAGTCGGGGGACTAGCGGCTACGAGCAGTACTTC.

The genes are TRBV2 and TRBJ1-6; possibly TRBD1 for D (5 bases). The V gene lost 7 bases and the J gene lost 5 bases, with 9 bases spanning the gap. The CDR3 consists of 13 residues. The germline V gene has CDR1 SNHLY and CDR2 FYNNEI. For the CDR3, the DNA is TGTGCCAGCACTGCAGGGAATAATTCACCCCTCCACTTT. Protein product: CASTAGNNSPLHF.

A remark on this clonotype: Given a much more abundant clone one base away, this may be a read error. The rearrangement joins TRBV2 to TRBJ1-1; the match to TRBD1 covers 8 bases. Germline CDR1 SNHLY, CDR2 FYNNEI. The CDR3 is 15 residues long. The V segment lost 7 bases and the J segment 0 bases; nucleotides outside the gene matches: 7. CDR3 nucleotide sequence: TGTGCCAGCAATGGGGACAGGAAAATGAACACTGAAGCTTTCTTT. It is translated as CASNGDRKMNTEAFF.

About this clonotype: The limits of the CDR3 on the DNA are not certain, so only TCRdb's listed CDR3 is given. This chain joins TRBV7-9 and TRBJ1-2. Inclusive of both ends, the CDR3 amounts to 23 amino acids. CDR1 and CDR2 from the germline V gene are SEHNR and FQNEAQ (reference sequence). This CDR3 is CASSEGLAGYEQYFGPGPYGYTF.

There are many counts of this clonotype. This likely came from a read error, as a far larger clone is one base away. The genes are TRBV28 and TRBJ2-3, with D unclear. CDR3 length: 11 amino acids. Between the trimmed V and J ends, which lost 4 bases and 2 bases, there was a span of 1 base. Germline V gene sequence: CDR1 MDHEN, CDR2 SYDVKM. The CDR3 spells CASSYTDTQYF. In DNA form, the CDR3 reads TGTGCCAGCAGTTACACAGATACGCAGTATTTT.

A note on this clonotype: It may be a read error: a sequence one base away is much more abundant. This chain uses TRBV5-1 with TRBJ2-3, with TRBD1 identical over 8 bases. With V trimmed by 4 bases and J by 11 bases, 9 bases remained unmatched. Germline loops: CDR1 SGHRS, CDR2 YFSETQ. This CDR3 comprises 13 residues. CDR3 loop: CASSKDRENRQYF. In DNA form, the CDR3 reads TGCGCCAGCAGCAAGGACAGGGAGAATAGGCAGTATTTT. Combining the CDR3 with reference TRBV5-1 and TRBJ2-3 gives the whole variable domain KAGVTQTPRYLIKTRGQQVTLSCSPISGHRSVSWYQQTPGQGLQFLFEYFSETQRNKGNFPGRFSGRQFSNSRSEMNVSTLELGDSALYLCASSKDRENRQYFGPGTRLTVL.

The table lists this clonotype with many counts. This chain joins TRBV10-3 and TRBJ1-2; D is perhaps TRBD1 (6 bases). Trimming left V 5 bases short and J 4 bases short, with 17 bases between. Germline assignment: CDR1 ENHRY and CDR2 SYGVKD. The CDR3 has 15 residues. The CDR3: CAISLSSGTLYGYTF. In DNA form, the CDR3 reads TGTGCCATCAGTCTATCTTCCGGGACACTCTATGGCTACACCTTC.

This clonotype occurred many times. The chain employs TRBV5-8 and TRBJ1-2; 8 nucleotides match TRBD1. V trimming: 5 bases; J trimming: 3 bases; junction bases outside the gene matches: 9. CDR3 size: 15 residues. From germline, CDR1 is SGHTS and CDR2 YDEGEE. CDR3 coding DNA: TGTGCCAGCAGGGATCCGGGACAGGCACACTATGGCTACACCTTC. This sequence encodes CASRDPGQAHYGYTF.

The chain recombines TRBV30 with TRBJ1-1; tentatively, D is TRBD1 (5 bases). This CDR3 is built from 13 residues. V dropped 1 base and J dropped 1 base, with 7 bases sitting between them. The V gene's germline CDR1 is GTSNPN and CDR2 SVGIG (reference sequence). The CDR3 nucleotides read TGTGCCTGGAGTGGACAGTCGAACACTGAAGCTTTCTTT. The encoded protein is CAWSGQSNTEAFF.

The table lists this clonotype with a count of one. The chain has TRBV29-1 and TRBJ2-1; the match to TRBD1 covers 10 bases. V shed 7 bases, J shed 7 bases, and the junction held 10 bases outside the gene matches. Germline V gene sequence: CDR1 SQVTM, CDR2 ANQGSEA. CDR3 length equals 14 residues. Here the CDR3 DNA reads TGCAGCGGGGGACAGGGGTGGGGCGATAATGAGCAGTTCTTC. Protein product: CSGGQGWGDNEQFF.

In this sample, this clonotype turned up many times. V usage is TRBV30 and J usage is TRBJ2-5; 9 bases map to TRBD2. V lost 0 bases, J lost 3 bases, and 5 bases stayed unmatched. Germline CDR1 reads GTSNPN; CDR2 reads SVGIG (reference sequence). CDR3 length: 15 amino acids. The CDR3 DNA follows: TGTGCCTGGAGTGTATCCCTAGCGGGAAAAGAGACCCAGTACTTC. It is translated as CAWSVSLAGKETQYF.

This chain links TRBV20-1 with TRBJ2-7; 7 nucleotides line up with TRBD2. CDR3 length: 16 amino acids. With 3 bases clipped from V and 2 bases from J, the junction kept 13 bases outside the gene matches. Germline V gene data show CDR1 as DFQATT and CDR2 as SNEGSKA (reference sequence). This CDR3 is CSARDTRAGLAYEQYF. The CDR3 bases are TGCAGTGCTAGGGATACCCGGGCAGGACTAGCCTACGAGCAGTACTTC.

This clonotype was recorded a few times. A read error may explain this, as a much larger clone is one base away. This rearrangement joins TRBV11-2 to TRBJ1-2; D gene uncertain. The length of the CDR3 is 14 residues. Germline V CDR1 and CDR2: SGHAT, FQNNGV. With 5 bases removed from V and 8 bases from J, the gap between germline ends came to 18 bases. The CDR3 loop is CASSPMPPTWGYTF. DNA of the CDR3: TGTGCCAGCAGCCCTATGCCCCCGACGTGGGGCTACACCTTC.

This clonotype was seen many times. Mismatch with germline at one junction end may stem from a read error. The CDR3 DNA reads TGTGCGAGTAGTGTATTCGGGGAGCTGTTTTTT. The encoded protein is CASSVFGELFF. The V and J genes are TRBV19 and TRBJ2-2; D is uncertain. This CDR3 region has 11 residues. Germline loops: CDR1 LNHDA, CDR2 SQIVND (reference sequence). The whole variable domain, filled in from reference TRBV19 and TRBJ2-2, reads DGGITQSPKYLFRKEGQNVTLSCEQNLNHDAMYWYRQDPGQGLRLIYYSQIVNDFQKGDIAEGYSVSREKKESFPLTVTSAQKNPTAFYLCASSVFGELFFGEGSRLTVL.

This clonotype has ten or more counts. This rearrangement joins TRBV6-5 to TRBJ1-2; 8 nucleotides line up with TRBD1. CDR1 MNHEY and CDR2 SVGAGI come from the germline V gene. CDR3 length: 17 residues. V lost 1 base, J lost 3 bases, and 10 bases stayed unmatched. Here the CDR3 reads CASSYLPLGQGDYGYTF. The CDR3 DNA follows: TGTGCCAGCAGTTACTTACCCCTTGGACAGGGAGACTATGGCTACACCTTC.